This TCR beta chain comes out of a study of blood T cells in healthy people across ages (dated by TCRdb to between 2014 and 2017). Background for the entire study: In model experiments, template switching captured roughly one uniquely barcoded TCR beta cDNA molecule for every two T cells. To track age-related changes in TCR beta repertoire diversity, the study relied on deep sequencing normalized with unique cDNA molecular identifiers. Donors were grouped into four age groups: young (average approximately 15 years), middle-aged (around 39), aged (about 60) and long-lived (approximately 82). To avoid experimental bias, donors of different ages were randomly spread across the sequencing lanes. Two additional independent replicas of 1 million unique cDNA reads from the same blood draw were analyzed for two donors (one aged 18 to 30 and one aged 80 or older).

The CDR3 runs 14 amino acids, cysteine and phenylalanine included. The sequence is cut down to CDR3 DNA, 42 bases in frame from base 1. The germline V gene (reference sequence) provides CDR1 DFQATT and CDR2 SNEGSKA. V and J are truncated by 5 bases and 0 bases respectively, leaving an intervening sequence of 11 bases. Results the study describes overall, beyond this receptor: The long-lived group showed more naive CD4+ T cells, fewer expanded clones and increased TCR diversity than the aged group, suggesting age selection. Donor CMV infection status was unknown, potentially confounding age-related changes in expanded clonotypes. As age increased, observed TCR beta diversity per million T cells dropped in a roughly linear way, and a significant reduction was already evident by age roughly 36. Because profiling used bulk unsorted PBMCs, naive and antigen-experienced compartments could not be compared conclusively. Observed TCR beta diversity correlated strongly with the percentage of naive T cells measured by flow cytometry. Estimates of total diversity based on one million sequenced T cells were considered lower bounds and underestimates.

The library was produced with 5' RACE. Sequenced using an Illumina HiSeq 2500. A second 7 to 11 cycle PCR used a sample-barcoded 5' primer and a J-beta primer mix. A unique molecular identifier was introduced onto each TCR beta cDNA molecule by a template-switch 5' adaptor carrying 12 random nucleotides. Each sample yielded at least 2.5 million CDR3-containing paired-end reads. First-strand cDNA synthesis was performed from all RNA using the Mint cDNA synthesis kit, with priming by a TRBC-specific oligonucleotide. After uracil-DNA glycosylase treatment, a first 18-cycle PCR used universal primers M1SS and BC2_uni_R on all cDNA. As for the original processing: For normalization, 1 million high-quality reads, each with a distinct molecular identifier, were randomly selected from each sample. Instead of being binned into consensus sequences, reads that shared molecular identifiers were thrown out. CDR3 identification, clonotype clustering and error correction used MiTCR with a Q25 quality threshold and the strictest error-elimination algorithm. A nonparametric unseen species model with Euler transformation was used to estimate a lower bound on total TCR beta diversity. Using fastp trimming at Q25 and MiXCR clonotype assembly, TCRdb reanalyzed the public sequencing data and kept in-frame beta chains. Entries that share a CDR3 protein sequence are merged under the most common genes and DNA. What appears here as the V and J calls and clone size reflects TCRdb's work, not the paper's. The sample records about a million distinct CDR3 sequences, around 54% of which are singletons. In total, the top ten clones hold about 21% of the sample.

This clonotype turned up a few times. The target of this receptor is not known. Base qualities are not recorded, but no much larger clone differs from it by a single base. Systemically healthy Caucasian individuals from Russia, approximately 39 in total and aged 6 to 90 years, were included as donors. Each donor gave approximately 9.4 milliliters of peripheral blood, drawn into EDTA-treated Vacutainer tubes. Ficoll-Paque density-gradient centrifugation was used to isolate PBMCs, with at least 7 million obtained per sample. Trizol reagent was used to extract total RNA from PBMCs, with at least 5 micrograms per sample. For every donor, an aliquot of PBMCs went through flow cytometry to measure the percentages of naive CD45RAhigh/CD27high T cells.

The TCR sequence derives from an older woman in good health. Sequencing used blood. The sequence joins TRBV20-1 to TRBJ2-1; the D gene lacks a confident call. This receptor has the CDR3 CSAPGPFSYNEQFF. Here is the DNA: TGCAGTGCTCCAGGACCATTCTCCTACAATGAGCAGTTCTTC.